In this sample, the clone carrying this T cell receptor (beta chain) turned up once. Its antigen is not identified. The germline V gene encodes CDR1 MGHRA and CDR2 YSYEKL. The CDR3 has 16 amino acids. V gave up 4 bases and J gave up 2 bases; unmatched junction bases: 6. The data are from a study of follicular helper T cells after annual influenza vaccination. Time point meaning: 2014-2015 season, 7 days after vaccination. Study-level findings and limits: Productive TCRB sequences came from only about 9-22% of cells.

The protocol was immunoSEQ multiplex PCR, while the TCRdb copy is restricted to in-frame clones and leaves out a portion. The data hold about 9,800 clones, with 83% observed a single time. The chain carries TRBV4-1 and TRBJ2-1; 9 nucleotides match TRBD2. The starting material was CXCR5- memory CD4+ T cells sorted from blood, obtained 7 days after influenza vaccination. This TCR came from an adult who received the influenza vaccine. CDR3: CASSPIERGAYNEQFF. CDR3 nucleotide sequence: TGCGCCAGCAGCCCGATAGAGCGGGGGGCCTACAATGAGCAGTTCTTC.